Included here is one T cell receptor (beta chain) sequence, with context. Its target is unknown. This entry belongs to a study of CD8+ T cells in alopecia areata. Study at large: Treated patients were given oral tofacitinib, which was dosed at 5 to 10 mg twice daily. Study-wide points: Scalp and blood samples kept many expanded lesional clones throughout tofacitinib.

In germline, CDR1 is LNHNV, CDR2 YYDKDF (reference sequence). Deletions cut 0 bases from V and 3 bases from J, with 14 bases between. The CDR3 is made up of 17 amino acids. Treatment indicated: oral pan-JAK inhibitor, 5-10 mg twice daily. Sorted out of PBMCs were CD4+ T cells and CD8+ T cells. RNA extraction was followed by reverse transcription into cDNA, which acted as the sequencing template. Libraries were prepared by immunoSEQ multiplex PCR; TCRdb keeps only in-frame clonotypes and omits some of them. In the table there are hundreds of thousands of clones, 58% of which are singletons. The chain uses TRBV15 and TRBJ2-2; D is perhaps TRBD2 (6 bases). Sequenced material: CD4+ T cells sorted from blood, taken at week 24, from a patient treated with tofacitinib. This TCR was sampled from a human donor with alopecia areata. The CDR3 DNA is TGTGCCACCAGCAGAGATCTTCGGGGAGGAGACACCGGGGAGCTGTTTTTT. Translation gives CATSRDLRGGDTGELFF.